The rows below give T cell receptor beta chains drawn from one sample of a study of regulatory T cells in long-lasting Graves disease. TCRdb re-derived calls from the multiplex PCR reads in MiXCR, one entry per CDR3 protein. Found here are 400,000 to 500,000 distinct CDR3 sequences, around 15% of them singletons; the top ten hold about 10%. The same data also contributed to another study, on T cells in Graves' hyperthyroidism and ophthalmopathy.

Source: peripheral blood mononuclear cells (PBMCs), taken at new diagnosis, from a patient treated with antithyroid drugs. The receptors shown here come from a woman in her thirties with Graves disease. The CDR3 runs from the conserved cysteine through the conserved F or W. Each record gives: clone size, D gene, CDR3 length, V gene, J gene, CDR3 DNA, CDR3 protein. D genes are given only for firm matches. Clone size is not always given. Where it is, it says once, few, many or a class for expanded clones.

clone size: .; D gene: TRBD1; CDR3 length: 15; V gene: TRBV20-1; J gene: TRBJ1-1; CDR3 DNA: TGCAGTGCAATCTCGGGACAGGGCTTGAACACTGAAGCTTTCTTT; CDR3 protein: CSAISGQGLNTEAFF
clone size: many; D gene: TRBD1; CDR3 length: 14; V gene: TRBV3-1; J gene: TRBJ1-2; CDR3 DNA: TGTGCCAGCAGCCAACCTGGGACAGTCCAGGGCTACACCTTC; CDR3 protein: CASSQPGTVQGYTF
clone size: many; D gene: .; CDR3 length: 13; V gene: TRBV27; J gene: TRBJ2-7; CDR3 DNA: TGTGCCAGCAGCCGAGGGGGAGATCGCGAGCAGTACTTC; CDR3 protein: CASSRGGDREQYF
clone size: .; D gene: TRBD1; CDR3 length: 14; V gene: TRBV6-1; J gene: TRBJ1-4; CDR3 DNA: TGTGCCAGCAGGTCAGGAGGGGGCAATGAAAAACTGTTTTTT; CDR3 protein: CASRSGGGNEKLFF
clone size: many; D gene: .; CDR3 length: 14; V gene: TRBV7-2; J gene: TRBJ1-1; CDR3 DNA: TGTGCCAGCAGCTTAGCCACAGCATCGACTGAAGCTTTCTTT; CDR3 protein: CASSLATASTEAFF
clone size: few; D gene: .; CDR3 length: 14; V gene: TRBV6-5; J gene: TRBJ2-1; CDR3 DNA: TGTGCCAGCAGTTACTCGTTTCGGGACATTGAGCAGTTCTTC; CDR3 protein: CASSYSFRDIEQFF
clone size: few; D gene: .; CDR3 length: 18; V gene: TRBV6-9; J gene: TRBJ2-4; CDR3 DNA: TGTGCCAGCAGTTCTTCAGACGCGGGATCCCTAGCCAAAAACATTCAGTACTTC; CDR3 protein: CASSSSDAGSLAKNIQYF
clone size: .; D gene: TRBD1; CDR3 length: 14; V gene: TRBV13; J gene: TRBJ2-2; CDR3 DNA: TGTGCCAGCCAAACAGGGGGCGGGACCGGGGAGCTGTTTTTT; CDR3 protein: CASQTGGGTGELFF
clone size: many; D gene: .; CDR3 length: 15; V gene: TRBV18; J gene: TRBJ1-2; CDR3 DNA: TGTGCCAGCTCACCAAACCCGGCGGAGTACTATGGCTACACCTTC; CDR3 protein: CASSPNPAEYYGYTF
clone size: many; D gene: .; CDR3 length: 16; V gene: TRBV9; J gene: TRBJ1-4; CDR3 DNA: TGTGCCAGCAGCGTAGCAGCCAGGGCAACTAATGAAAAACTGTTTTTT; CDR3 protein: CASSVAARATNEKLFF
clone size: few; D gene: .; CDR3 length: 15; V gene: TRBV19; J gene: TRBJ2-3; CDR3 DNA: TGTGCCAGTAGACCTCTCGATACCCTCACAGATACGCAGTATTTT; CDR3 protein: CASRPLDTLTDTQYF
clone size: many; D gene: TRBD2; CDR3 length: 15; V gene: TRBV10-2; J gene: TRBJ2-1; CDR3 DNA: TGCGCCAGCAGGGGACTAGCGGGACCTTTCAATGAGCAGTTCTTC; CDR3 protein: CASRGLAGPFNEQFF
clone size: many; D gene: TRBD1; CDR3 length: 14; V gene: TRBV12-3/TRBV12-4; J gene: TRBJ1-5; CDR3 DNA: TGTGCCAGCAGTGGGACAGGGGGTGTTCAGCCCCAGCATTTT; CDR3 protein: CASSGTGGVQPQHF
clone size: .; D gene: .; CDR3 length: 14; V gene: TRBV6-9; J gene: TRBJ2-7; CDR3 DNA: TGTGCCAGCAGTTGGGGGCTAGCGTTGTACGAGCAGTACTTC; CDR3 protein: CASSWGLALYEQYF
clone size: .; D gene: .; CDR3 length: 13; V gene: TRBV20-1; J gene: TRBJ1-3; CDR3 DNA: TGCAGTGCTAGAGGGTTTCTTGGAAACACCATATATTTT; CDR3 protein: CSARGFLGNTIYF
clone size: .; D gene: TRBD2; CDR3 length: 12; V gene: TRBV7-9; J gene: TRBJ2-3; CDR3 DNA: TGTGCCAGCAGCTTCAGGCGGGAGGGGCAGTATTTT; CDR3 protein: CASSFRREGQYF
clone size: .; D gene: .; CDR3 length: 13; V gene: TRBV12-3/TRBV12-4; J gene: TRBJ1-2; CDR3 DNA: TGTGCCACCTCCCCGCCAGGGTTGTATGGCTACACCTTC; CDR3 protein: CATSPPGLYGYTF
clone size: many; D gene: TRBD1; CDR3 length: 17; V gene: TRBV7-8; J gene: TRBJ2-7; CDR3 DNA: TGTGCCAGCGGGCTAGATAGGACAGGACAGAAGTCTTACGAGCAGTACTTC; CDR3 protein: CASGLDRTGQKSYEQYF
clone size: many; D gene: TRBD1; CDR3 length: 15; V gene: TRBV7-3; J gene: TRBJ2-1; CDR3 DNA: TGTGCCAGCAGCCCTGGACAGGGACGCTACAATGAGCAGTTCTTC; CDR3 protein: CASSPGQGRYNEQFF
clone size: many; D gene: .; CDR3 length: 16; V gene: TRBV28; J gene: TRBJ2-7; CDR3 DNA: TGTGCCAGCAGTTTATCGGTAGCAGATTTCTCCTACGAGCAGTACTTC; CDR3 protein: CASSLSVADFSYEQYF
clone size: many; D gene: .; CDR3 length: 16; V gene: TRBV28; J gene: TRBJ1-1; CDR3 DNA: TGTGCCAGCAGTCCCCCATTGGTGGTTGCGAACACTGAAGCTTTCTTT; CDR3 protein: CASSPPLVVANTEAFF
clone size: many; D gene: .; CDR3 length: 13; V gene: TRBV20-1; J gene: TRBJ2-5; CDR3 DNA: TGCAGTGCTAGCTCCGGAACCGAAGGGACCCAGTACTTC; CDR3 protein: CSASSGTEGTQYF
clone size: few; D gene: .; CDR3 length: 13; V gene: TRBV6-1; J gene: TRBJ2-1; CDR3 DNA: TGTGCCGTCCCCCTGGGGAAACACAATGAGCAGTTCTTC; CDR3 protein: CAVPLGKHNEQFF
clone size: many; D gene: TRBD1; CDR3 length: 16; V gene: TRBV5-1; J gene: TRBJ1-2; CDR3 DNA: TGCGCCAGCAGCTTGGTTCAGGGCGGGACAGACTATGGCTACACCTTC; CDR3 protein: CASSLVQGGTDYGYTF
clone size: many; D gene: TRBD1; CDR3 length: 17; V gene: TRBV5-1; J gene: TRBJ1-1; CDR3 DNA: TGCGCCAGCAGCAGATTAAAACCGGGACAGGGGGCTCGAGAAGCTTTCTTT; CDR3 protein: CASSRLKPGQGAREAFF
clone size: .; D gene: TRBD2; CDR3 length: 18; V gene: TRBV6-5; J gene: TRBJ2-4; CDR3 DNA: TGTGCCAGCAGTTACCCCCGGACTAGCACTCTAGCCAAAAACATTCAGTACTTC; CDR3 protein: CASSYPRTSTLAKNIQYF
clone size: many; D gene: .; CDR3 length: 17; V gene: TRBV6-2/TRBV6-3; J gene: TRBJ2-1; CDR3 DNA: TGTGCCAGCAGTCCCCCTTCCGGCAGTATTACCTACAATGAGCAGTTCTTC; CDR3 protein: CASSPPSGSITYNEQFF
clone size: .; D gene: .; CDR3 length: 14; V gene: TRBV28; J gene: TRBJ1-6; CDR3 DNA: TGTGCCAGCAGTTCCAGATCTTCTAATTCACCCCTCCACTTT; CDR3 protein: CASSSRSSNSPLHF
clone size: many; D gene: TRBD2; CDR3 length: 16; V gene: TRBV20-1; J gene: TRBJ2-7; CDR3 DNA: TGCAGTGCTAGAGATAGAATGCTAGCGGAGGCCTACGAGCAGTACTTC; CDR3 protein: CSARDRMLAEAYEQYF
clone size: .; D gene: .; CDR3 length: 13; V gene: TRBV19; J gene: TRBJ2-1; CDR3 DNA: TGTGCCAGTAGTAACTACTACTCGAATGAGCAGTTCTTC; CDR3 protein: CASSNYYSNEQFF
clone size: many; D gene: .; CDR3 length: 14; V gene: TRBV11-2; J gene: TRBJ2-7; CDR3 DNA: TGTGCCAGCAGCTTTTTCACTAGCTCCCACGAGCAGTACTTC; CDR3 protein: CASSFFTSSHEQYF